The 32 T cell receptor beta chains reported below all come from one sample, sequenced in a study of molecular identifiers for immune sequencing clone quantification. TCRdb reprocessed the PCR reads via MiXCR and lists one record per CDR3 protein. This sample has about half a million distinct CDR3 sequences, with about a fifth found just once. Sequenced input: naive CD8+ T cells from blood, with Jurkat cell RNA spiked in. Subset given: FACS-sorted CD8+CD4-CCR7+CD45RA+ naive T cells. Receptor source: a human donor in good health. Some libraries in this study had Jurkat cell RNA spiked in.

This clonotype was recorded a few times. In DNA form, the CDR3 reads TGTGCCAGCTCACCAGCTCGCGGGAATCAGCCCCAGCATTTT. Its protein is CASSPARGNQPQHF. The V gene is TRBV18, the J gene TRBJ1-5; no firm D call. The CDR3 loop spans 14 amino acids. Between the trimmed V and J ends, which lost 2 bases and 4 bases, there was a span of 9 bases. The germline gives CDR1 KGHSH, CDR2 LQKENI.

The chain is built from TRBV20-1 and TRBJ2-5, with 14 nucleotides matching TRBD2. The germline gives CDR1 DFQATT, CDR2 SNEGSKA (reference sequence). Trimming at V came to 6 bases and at J to 5 bases, leaving 14 bases not matched to a gene. This CDR3 has 17 residues. CDR3 nucleotide sequence: TGCAGTGCCGAAAAGGGACTAGCGGGAGAGGGTTCGGAGACCCAGTACTTC. Protein: CSAEKGLAGEGSETQYF.

The sample holds one count of this clonotype. This clone may be a read error of a much larger clone one base away. The chain employs TRBV5-8 and TRBJ2-5; D may be TRBD2 (5 bases). Germline V gene sequence: CDR1 SGHTS, CDR2 YDEGEE. The CDR3 spans 13 residues. The CDR3 DNA sequence: TGTGCCAGCAGCTTAGCGGAACTTGCGACCCGGTACTTC. Its protein is CASSLAELATRYF.

This clonotype was counted at least ten times. V usage is TRBV7-9 and J usage is TRBJ2-5; D ambiguous. Germline lookup yields CDR1 SEHNR and CDR2 FQNEAQ (reference sequence). There are 14 residues in the CDR3. V lost 1 base and J lost 4, with 10 bases in between. The CDR3 is CASSLVTTRETQYF. The CDR3 DNA is TGTGCCAGCAGCTTAGTCACCACGAGAGAGACCCAGTACTTC. Looking up the rest from reference TRBV7-9 and TRBJ2-5 gives the full variable domain: DTGVSQNPRHKITKRGQNVTFRCDPISEHNRLYWYRQTLGQGPEFLTYFQNEAQLEKSRLLSDRFSAERPKGSFSTLEIQRTEQGDSAMYLCASSLVTTRETQYFGPGTRLLVL.

Turning to this clonotype: This may be a read error, as it is one base from a much larger clone. The chain has TRBV6-2 or TRBV6-3 and TRBJ1-5; D ambiguous. Germline values: CDR1 MNHEY, CDR2 SVGEGT. The CDR3 runs 15 residues. Between the trimmed V and J ends, which lost 0 bases and 10 bases, there was a span of 16 bases. CDR3 amino acids: CASSYSNRGRVPQHF. The CDR3 DNA follows: TGTGCCAGCAGTTACTCGAACCGTGGTAGGGTACCCCAGCATTTT.

The chain joins TRBV2 to TRBJ2-1; TRBD2 aligns across 12 bases. Germline-derived CDR1 and CDR2 are SNHLY and FYNNEI. The CDR3 loop spans 20 amino acids. The ends lost 6 bases at V and 0 bases at J; junction bases unmatched: 15. In DNA, the CDR3 is TGTGCCAGCAGCCACAACACCGGGACTAGCGGGCCTAGCTCCTACAATGAGCAGTTCTTC. It encodes CASSHNTGTSGPSSYNEQFF.

This clonotype was seen repeatedly, ten times or more. The chain links TRBV28 to TRBJ2-1; a weak D match, TRBD2 (5 bases). The CDR3 has 13 amino acids. The germline gives CDR1 MDHEN, CDR2 SYDVKM. V lost 5 bases, J lost 6 bases, and 11 bases lay in between. DNA for the CDR3: TGTGCCAGCAGTCTCACAGAGGGCAATGAGCAGTTCTTC. This sequence encodes CASSLTEGNEQFF.

A note on this clonotype: This is likely a read error, given that the CDR3 carries no conserved phenylalanine or tryptophan at its end. The chain couples TRBV15 to TRBJ2-5; the match to TRBD1 covers 8 bases. Trimming cost V 8 bases and J 3 bases; bases outside gene matches: 8. Germline-derived CDR1 and CDR2 are LNHNV and YYDKDF (reference sequence). The CDR3 consists of 14 residues. The CDR3 protein is CATSDRGTEETQYL. The DNA of the CDR3 is TGTGCCACCTCCGACAGGGGCACGGAAGAGACCCAGTACCTC.

The sample holds a few counts of this clonotype. The chain combines TRBV6-5 with TRBJ2-5; D unresolved. Trimming stripped 0 bases from V and 10 bases from J, with 12 bases between. CDR1 and CDR2 (germline): MNHEY, SVGAGI. The CDR3 spans 13 residues. As DNA, the CDR3 is TGTGCCAGCAGTTACTCGGTCTCCCTGGACCAGTACTTC. Residues: CASSYSVSLDQYF.

The chain uses TRBV28 and TRBJ1-1, with unresolved D. Looked up from germline, CDR1 is MDHEN and CDR2 is SYDVKM. V was shortened by 1 base and J by 7 bases, with 10 bases between the two germline ends. The CDR3 sequence is 13 residues long. In nucleotides, the CDR3 is TGTGCCAGCAGTTTATCCTACCAATTTGAAGCTTTCTTT. Amino acids: CASSLSYQFEAFF.

In regard to this clonotype: A much larger clone lies a single base off, so this may be a read error. This sequence joins TRBV6-1 and TRBJ2-7, with 8 bases fitting TRBD2. Germline CDR1 and CDR2: MNHNS and SASEGT. The CDR3 is made up of 15 amino acids. After removal of 1 base from V and 2 bases from J, the junction contained 4 bases not matched to a gene. The CDR3 DNA reads as TGTGCCAGCAGTGAAGTAGCGGGGAGCACCTACGAGCAGTACTTC. Translating gives CASSEVAGSTYEQYF.

This clonotype was counted ten times or more. The V call is TRBV4-3, the J call TRBJ2-3, with TRBD2 identical over 11 bases. The germline CDR1 and CDR2 sequences are LGHNA and YSLEER. After removal of 2 bases from V and 2 bases from J, the junction contained 6 bases not matched to a gene. CDR3 length: 17 residues. The CDR3, as DNA: TGCGCCAGCAGCCAATCACTAGCGGGGGCCAACACAGATACGCAGTATTTT. Amino acids: CASSQSLAGANTDTQYF.

This clonotype was observed a few times. This chain connects TRBV7-9 to TRBJ1-2; D is unresolved. Germline V CDR1 and CDR2: SEHNR, FQNEAQ (reference sequence). This CDR3 region has 12 residues. Trimming cost V 3 bases and J 3 bases, with 5 bases left between them. This chain's CDR3 is CASSFTYYGYTF. The DNA of the CDR3 is TGTGCCAGCAGCTTCACCTACTATGGCTACACCTTC.

This clonotype was counted many times. The J gene is TRBJ1-1, the V gene TRBV10-3; 7 nucleotides align to TRBD1. The CDR3 spans 13 residues. J lost 0 bases, V lost 7 bases, and 2 bases had no gene match. Germline CDR1 ENHRY, CDR2 SYGVKD. CDR3 sequence reads: CAIMGQMNTEAFF. CDR3 in DNA: TGTGCCATCATGGGACAGATGAACACTGAAGCTTTCTTT.

As concerns this clonotype: A read error is possible here, since a much larger clone lies one base away. This chain links TRBV13 with TRBJ2-3; D could derive from TRBD1 or TRBD2 (5 bases each). Trimming shortened V by 8 bases and J by 13 bases, and 16 bases separated the two germline ends. The CDR3 is made up of 11 amino acids. Germline lookup yields CDR1 PRHDT and CDR2 FYEKMQ (reference sequence). Here the CDR3 reads CASCQGPTEYF. The CDR3 DNA reads TGTGCCAGCTGCCAGGGACCCACGGAGTATTTT.

This chain connects TRBV20-1 to TRBJ2-3; 7 bases line up with TRBD2. This CDR3 contains 16 residues. CDR1 is DFQATT, CDR2 SNEGSKA, per germline (reference sequence). Unmatched junction bases numbered 7, after V lost 0 bases and J lost 1 base. The CDR3 protein is CSARDLNRGGTDTQYF. CDR3 sequence (DNA): TGCAGTGCTAGAGACCTAAACCGGGGGGGCACAGATACGCAGTATTTT.

This clonotype has more than one count but fewer than ten. The V call is TRBV11-2, the J call TRBJ2-7; 7 bases fit TRBD1. V lost 4 bases, J lost 2 bases, and 5 bases stayed unmatched. This CDR3 is 14 amino acids long. CDR1 and CDR2 (germline): SGHAT, FQNNGV. As DNA, the CDR3 is TGTGCCAGCAGCTACGGGACAGCAGCCTACGAGCAGTACTTC. It yields the protein CASSYGTAAYEQYF. The variable domain in full, with the rest retrieved from reference TRBV11-2 and TRBJ2-7, is EAGVAQSPRYKIIEKRQSVAFWCNPISGHATLYWYQQILGQGPKLLIQFQNNGVVDDSQLPKDRFSAERLKGVDSTLKIQPAKLEDSAVYLCASSYGTAAYEQYFGPGTRLTVT.

This clonotype was seen once. This may arise from a read error, as a much more abundant clone is one base away. The chain has TRBV12-3 or TRBV12-4 and TRBJ2-3; possible D gene TRBD2, 6 bases. The CDR3 runs 16 residues. The CDR3 here is CTSSPAPSAWGDTQYF. CDR3 DNA sequence: TGTACCAGCAGTCCAGCCCCTAGCGCCTGGGGAGATACGCAGTATTTT.

This clonotype was seen more than once but under ten times. The chain is built from TRBV27 and TRBJ1-1; 7 nucleotides match TRBD1. V lost 3 bases and J lost 3; bases outside the gene matches: 4. The germline CDR1 and CDR2 sequences are MNHEY and SMNVEV (reference sequence). The CDR3 spans 14 residues. In DNA form, the CDR3 reads TGTGCCAGCAGTTTGCTAGGGGGCTACACTGAAGCTTTCTTT. Its translation is CASSLLGGYTEAFF.

Comment on this clonotype: Lacking the conserved final phenylalanine or tryptophan, this CDR3 likely reflects a read error. This chain connects TRBV7-9 to TRBJ2-3, with 15 bases fitting TRBD2. Germline lookup yields CDR1 SEHNR and CDR2 FQNEAQ (reference sequence). The CDR3 consists of 19 residues. The V gene end was trimmed by 6 bases and the J gene end by 1 base; junction bases not matched to a gene: 11. DNA for the CDR3: TGTGCCAGCAGTTCTACGGGGACTAGCGGGGGGACTGGCACAGATACGCAGTATTCT. Translated: CASSSTGTSGGTGTDTQYS.

This clonotype was detected many times. J is TRBJ2-4 and V is TRBV23-1; D is uncertain. TRBV23-1 is an ORF; its function is uncertain. V shed 0 bases and J shed 0 bases, with 21 bases lying between them. The CDR3 spans 20 residues. Here the CDR3 reads CASSQSPQRVPSVAKNIQYF. The DNA for the CDR3 is TGCGCCAGCAGTCAATCCCCTCAGAGAGTGCCCAGTGTAGCCAAAAACATTCAGTACTTC.

This clonotype has only a few counts. The chain employs TRBV4-2 and TRBJ2-7; a weak D match, TRBD1 (5 bases). Trimming took off 0 bases at V and 2 bases at J, with 20 bases between the two ends. Per the germline V gene, CDR1 is LGHNA and CDR2 is YNFKEQ. The CDR3 spans 18 residues. Here the CDR3 reads CASSQDEGAAVSTYEQYF. CDR3 bases: TGTGCCAGCAGCCAAGATGAAGGGGCGGCGGTTTCGACCTACGAGCAGTACTTC.

In this sample, this clonotype turned up a few times. This chain connects TRBV28 to TRBJ2-7, with D unclear. This CDR3 is 12 amino acids long. Trimming stripped 2 bases from V and 4 bases from J, with 6 bases between. CDR1 and CDR2 (germline): MDHEN, SYDVKM. The CDR3 coding sequence is TGTGCCAGCAGTTTACCCAGATACGAGCAGTACTTC. The encoded protein is CASSLPRYEQYF.

This clonotype was counted between two and nine times. This rearrangement joins TRBV28 to TRBJ1-3; 7 bases fit TRBD1. V was pared by 8 bases and J by 2 bases, with 3 bases of the junction left unmatched. The V gene's germline CDR1 is MDHEN and CDR2 SYDVKM. The CDR3 is 13 amino acids. CDR3 sequence: CASQTGPGNTIYF. The CDR3 DNA follows: TGTGCCAGCCAGACAGGGCCTGGAAACACCATATATTTT.

This clonotype was seen many times. The chain couples TRBV29-1 to TRBJ2-7; TRBD2 matches 7 bases. The length of the CDR3 is 15 residues. Germline V lookup: CDR1 SQVTM, CDR2 ANQGSEA. After removal of 0 bases from V and 3 bases from J, the junction contained 8 bases not matched to a gene. The CDR3: CSVEDLGGGYYEQYF. The DNA for the CDR3 is TGCAGCGTTGAAGATCTTGGGGGGGGGTACTACGAGCAGTACTTC.

V gene TRBV20-1 combines with J gene TRBJ2-7; D unresolved. CDR1 is DFQATT and CDR2 is SNEGSKA in the germline V gene (reference sequence). The CDR3 has 13 amino acids. Trimming pared 2 bases from V and 3 bases from J, leaving 11 bases between. The CDR3 is CSARSPLGYEQYF. In DNA form, the CDR3 reads TGCAGTGCTAGATCCCCTCTGGGCTACGAGCAGTACTTC.

J is TRBJ2-7 and V is TRBV5-4, with D maybe TRBD1 (6 bases). Trimming left V 1 base short and J 3 bases short, with 8 bases between. This CDR3 has 13 residues. The germline V gene encodes CDR1 SGHNT and CDR2 YYREEE (reference sequence). CDR3 sequence (DNA): TGTGCCAGCAGCTTGCCAGGGGTCTACGAGCAGTACTTC. Encoded protein: CASSLPGVYEQYF.

In this sample, this clonotype turned up many times. The J gene is TRBJ2-3, the V gene TRBV29-1; 9 bases line up with TRBD2. Germline trimming cut 3 bases from V and 2 bases from J; bases unmatched to any gene: 6. Germline lookup yields CDR1 SQVTM and CDR2 ANQGSEA. The length of the CDR3 is 15 residues. The chain's CDR3 is CSVDPTSGSTDTQYF. In DNA, the CDR3 is TGCAGCGTTGACCCGACTAGCGGATCCACAGATACGCAGTATTTT.

This clonotype was seen many times. The J gene is TRBJ1-1, the V gene TRBV28; D not certain. Germline V gives CDR1 MDHEN, CDR2 SYDVKM. The CDR3 consists of 16 residues. Deletions cut 3 bases from V and 5 bases from J, with 19 bases between. CDR3 region: CASSFGPVVLRTEAFF. Written as DNA, the CDR3 is TGTGCCAGCAGTTTTGGCCCCGTCGTGTTGCGGACTGAAGCTTTCTTT.

This clonotype was observed at least ten times. This chain joins TRBV24-1 and TRBJ2-1, with a tentative D call TRBD1 (6 bases). This CDR3 spans 14 amino acids. CDR1 is KGHDR and CDR2 is SFDVKD in the germline V gene. V was shortened by 0 bases and J by 7 bases, with 9 bases between the two germline ends. CDR3 residues: CATSDLTGLNEQFF. The CDR3, as DNA: TGTGCCACCAGTGATTTGACAGGGCTGAATGAGCAGTTCTTC.

This clonotype has a single count. This may be a read error: a much more frequent sequence differs by one nucleotide. The chain combines TRBV24-1 with TRBJ2-2; a weak D match, TRBD1 (6 bases). The CDR3 sequence is 14 residues long. The germline CDR1 and CDR2 sequences are KGHDR and SFDVKD. The CDR3 here is CAARGTTNTGELFF. Written as DNA, the CDR3 is TGTGCCGCCAGAGGGACAACGAACACCGGGGAGCTGTTTTTT.

In its sample, this clonotype was seen a few times. The chain has TRBV11-2 and TRBJ2-5; possibly TRBD1 or TRBD2 for D (5 bases each). With 3 bases removed from V and 1 base from J, the gap between germline ends came to 12 bases. The CDR3 covers 15 residues. The germline V gene has CDR1 SGHAT and CDR2 FQNNGV. The CDR3 spells CASSLGPGAQETQYF. As DNA, the CDR3 is TGTGCCAGCAGCTTGGGACCTGGGGCCCAAGAGACCCAGTACTTC.